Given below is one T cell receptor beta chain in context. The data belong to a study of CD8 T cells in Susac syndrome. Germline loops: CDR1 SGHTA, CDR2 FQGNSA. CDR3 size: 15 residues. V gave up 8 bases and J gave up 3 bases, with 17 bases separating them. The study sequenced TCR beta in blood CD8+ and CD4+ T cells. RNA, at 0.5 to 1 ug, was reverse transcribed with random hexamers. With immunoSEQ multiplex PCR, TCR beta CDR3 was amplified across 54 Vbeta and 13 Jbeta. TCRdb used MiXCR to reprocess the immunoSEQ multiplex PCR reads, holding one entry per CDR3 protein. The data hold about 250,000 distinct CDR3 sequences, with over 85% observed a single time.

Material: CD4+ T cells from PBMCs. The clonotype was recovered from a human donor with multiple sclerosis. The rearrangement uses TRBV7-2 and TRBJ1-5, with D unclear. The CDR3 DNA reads TGTGCCAGCGCCCCCCTGGGAGGAGCCAATCAGCCCCAGCATTTT. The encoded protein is CASAPLGGANQPQHF. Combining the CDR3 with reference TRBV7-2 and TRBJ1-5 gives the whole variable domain GAGVSQSPSNKVTEKGKDVELRCDPISGHTALYWYRQSLGQGLEFLIYFQGNSAPDKSGLPSDRFSAERTGGSVSTLTIQRTQQEDSAVYLCASAPLGGANQPQHFGDGTRLSIL.